Listed below are T cell receptor beta chains from one sample, sequenced in a study of blood T cell repertoires in COVID-19. Repertoires were generated with immunoSEQ multiplex PCR, while TCRdb's copy carries only in-frame clones and drops some. The sample lists about 81,000 clones, 89% seen once, with roughly 5.4% in the top ten. The sequenced sample was peripheral blood. The receptors derive from a woman aged 80 or over with active COVID-19. Each CDR3 is given with its conserved first and last residue. The D gene is left open where the match is weak. A clone size is listed for some rows: how often the clone was seen (once, few, many), or a class if it is expanded.

v_call: TRBV7-2
clone_size: -
j_call: TRBJ1-1
d_call: -
cdr3_nt: TGTGCCAGCAGCTCCCAGGGCGCTAACACTGAAGCTTTCTTT
cdr3_aa: CASSSQGANTEAFF

v_call: TRBV5-4
clone_size: -
j_call: TRBJ2-1
d_call: TRBD1
cdr3_nt: TGTGCCAGCAGAGGCGGGACAGGGGGACACAATGAGCAGTTCTTC
cdr3_aa: CASRGGTGGHNEQFF

v_call: TRBV5-1
clone_size: -
j_call: TRBJ2-1
d_call: TRBD1
cdr3_nt: TGCGCCAGCAGGACCCCACAGGGGGCGGGCAGCGCTAGTTCCTACAATGAGCAGTTCTTC
cdr3_aa: CASRTPQGAGSASSYNEQFF

v_call: TRBV27
clone_size: -
j_call: TRBJ2-3
d_call: TRBD2
cdr3_nt: TGTGCCAGCAGTGCCCCGGATAGCGGGAGTTATCAAGATACGCAGTATTTT
cdr3_aa: CASSAPDSGSYQDTQYF

v_call: TRBV6-6
clone_size: -
j_call: TRBJ2-4
d_call: -
cdr3_nt: TGTGCCAGCAGTTACGGAGCGGCCAAAAACATTCAGTACTTC
cdr3_aa: CASSYGAAKNIQYF

v_call: TRBV19
clone_size: -
j_call: TRBJ1-5
d_call: -
cdr3_nt: TGTGCCAGTAAGCACGTTAGCAATCAGCCCCAGCATTTT
cdr3_aa: CASKHVSNQPQHF

v_call: TRBV5-4
clone_size: -
j_call: TRBJ2-1
d_call: -
cdr3_nt: TGTGCCAGCAGCTTGGGCCCGACTGCAGACAATGAGCAGTTCTTC
cdr3_aa: CASSLGPTADNEQFF

v_call: TRBV7-8
clone_size: once
j_call: TRBJ2-7
d_call: -
cdr3_nt: TGTGCCAGCAGCTTTAGTTACGAGCAGTACTTC
cdr3_aa: CASSFSYEQYF

v_call: TRBV29-1
clone_size: -
j_call: TRBJ2-7
d_call: -
cdr3_nt: TGCAGCGTTGAACGTAGGTGGGGCGAACAGGAAGCCTACGAGCAGTACTTC
cdr3_aa: CSVERRWGEQEAYEQYF

v_call: TRBV18
clone_size: -
j_call: TRBJ2-7
d_call: -
cdr3_nt: TGTGCCAGCTCACCTGGGCAGAACTACGAGCAGTACTTC
cdr3_aa: CASSPGQNYEQYF

v_call: TRBV9
clone_size: -
j_call: TRBJ1-5
d_call: -
cdr3_nt: TGTGCCAGCAGCGTAGGGGAGGGAAGCAATCAGCCCCAGCATTTT
cdr3_aa: CASSVGEGSNQPQHF

v_call: TRBV5-1
clone_size: -
j_call: TRBJ2-7
d_call: TRBD1
cdr3_nt: TGCGCCAGCAGGCGGGGCGGCAGGGGGCTTGACGAGCAGTACTTC
cdr3_aa: CASRRGGRGLDEQYF

v_call: TRBV7-2
clone_size: -
j_call: TRBJ2-7
d_call: TRBD2
cdr3_nt: TGTGCCAGCAGCTTAGTACTAGCGGGGTCGTTCTTAGATTACGAGCAGTACTTC
cdr3_aa: CASSLVLAGSFLDYEQYF

v_call: TRBV27
clone_size: -
j_call: TRBJ2-1
d_call: -
cdr3_nt: TGTGCCAGCAGTTTATACGCCGGGACACTGAAGGGTGAGCAGTTCTTC
cdr3_aa: CASSLYAGTLKGEQFF

v_call: TRBV7-9
clone_size: -
j_call: TRBJ2-7
d_call: -
cdr3_nt: TGTGCCAGCAGCTTCTCAGGGGCCCCATACGAGCAGTACTTC
cdr3_aa: CASSFSGAPYEQYF

v_call: TRBV9
clone_size: -
j_call: TRBJ2-5
d_call: TRBD2
cdr3_nt: TGTGCCAGCAGCACTCCCCGGACTAGCGGGGCCAATAGTCCCACAGAGACCCAGTACTTC
cdr3_aa: CASSTPRTSGANSPTETQYF

v_call: TRBV15
clone_size: once
j_call: TRBJ2-1
d_call: TRBD1
cdr3_nt: TGTGCCACCAGCAGACAGGGGGCTAACAATGAGCAGTTCTTC
cdr3_aa: CATSRQGANNEQFF

v_call: TRBV15
clone_size: -
j_call: TRBJ1-4
d_call: -
cdr3_nt: TGTGCCACCAGCAGAGCGGACACCCTGGAGACTAATGAAAAACTGTTTTTT
cdr3_aa: CATSRADTLETNEKLFF

v_call: TRBV7-3
clone_size: -
j_call: TRBJ2-1
d_call: -
cdr3_nt: TGTGCCAGCAGCTTGGTGGGAGGCGAGCAGTTCTTC
cdr3_aa: CASSLVGGEQFF

v_call: TRBV7-2
clone_size: -
j_call: TRBJ2-5
d_call: TRBD1
cdr3_nt: TGTGCCAGCAGCTCCACAGGGGGCTTGAAGACCCAGTACTTC
cdr3_aa: CASSSTGGLKTQYF

v_call: TRBV7-9
clone_size: -
j_call: TRBJ2-1
d_call: TRBD2
cdr3_nt: TGTGCCAGCAGCTACCCTAGCGGGAGCTCCTACAATGAGCAGTTCTTC
cdr3_aa: CASSYPSGSSYNEQFF

v_call: TRBV19
clone_size: -
j_call: TRBJ1-1
d_call: -
cdr3_nt: TGTGCCAGTAGTAGGGGGGGACGCATGAACACTGAAGCTTTCTTT
cdr3_aa: CASSRGGRMNTEAFF

v_call: TRBV18
clone_size: once
j_call: TRBJ2-3
d_call: TRBD2
cdr3_nt: TGTGCCAGCTCACCGAGCGGGAGTACAGATACGCAGTATTTT
cdr3_aa: CASSPSGSTDTQYF

v_call: TRBV28
clone_size: -
j_call: TRBJ1-1
d_call: -
cdr3_nt: TGTGCCAGCAGTTCTGGCGGGAGTAAAACTGAAGCTTTCTTT
cdr3_aa: CASSSGGSKTEAFF

v_call: TRBV18
clone_size: -
j_call: TRBJ2-7
d_call: -
cdr3_nt: TGTGCCAGCTCACCGAAACAGTCCTACGAGCAGTACTTC
cdr3_aa: CASSPKQSYEQYF

v_call: TRBV29-1
clone_size: -
j_call: TRBJ1-5
d_call: TRBD1
cdr3_nt: TGCAGCGTTATTTCCGGGACAGGGGGTGGACAGCCCCAGCATTTT
cdr3_aa: CSVISGTGGGQPQHF

v_call: TRBV18
clone_size: -
j_call: TRBJ2-2
d_call: -
cdr3_nt: TGTGCCAGCTCAGACAGGGTAGCGGAGAACACCGGGGAGCTGTTTTTT
cdr3_aa: CASSDRVAENTGELFF

v_call: TRBV19
clone_size: few
j_call: TRBJ1-5
d_call: TRBD1
cdr3_nt: TGTGCCAGTAGTGTGACAGGGGAACACCAGCCCCAGCATTTT
cdr3_aa: CASSVTGEHQPQHF

v_call: TRBV19
clone_size: -
j_call: TRBJ2-5
d_call: TRBD2
cdr3_nt: TGTGCCAGTAGTATGTGGAGCGGGAGGAGGGGTGAGACCCAGTACTTC
cdr3_aa: CASSMWSGRRGETQYF

v_call: TRBV5-1
clone_size: -
j_call: TRBJ2-1
d_call: TRBD2
cdr3_nt: TGCGCCAGCAGCCCACCCGGACTAGCGGGAGGGACAAATGAGCAGTTCTTC
cdr3_aa: CASSPPGLAGGTNEQFF

v_call: TRBV19
clone_size: once
j_call: TRBJ2-1
d_call: TRBD2
cdr3_nt: TGTGCCAGTAGTATGGGACTAGCGGGAGGGCGGGAGCAGTTCTTC
cdr3_aa: CASSMGLAGGREQFF

v_call: TRBV27
clone_size: -
j_call: TRBJ1-2
d_call: -
cdr3_nt: TGTGCCAGCAGTTTAAGGGGGTTTGAAGATGGCTACACCTTC
cdr3_aa: CASSLRGFEDGYTF

v_call: TRBV19
clone_size: -
j_call: TRBJ1-5
d_call: TRBD1
cdr3_nt: TGTGCCAGTAGAACCGGACAGGGTTTTAATCAGCCCCAGCATTTT
cdr3_aa: CASRTGQGFNQPQHF

v_call: TRBV6-5
clone_size: -
j_call: TRBJ2-3
d_call: -
cdr3_nt: TGTGCCAGCAGTCGAAGCGGTAGCACAGATACGCAGTATTTT
cdr3_aa: CASSRSGSTDTQYF